Each of the 17 T cell receptor beta chains below was sequenced from the same sample in a study of T cells in Graves' hyperthyroidism and ophthalmopathy. The TCR beta CDR3 regions underwent amplification using RNA transcripts as the source. In the first-round RT-PCR of the TCR CDR3, the HTBI primer set was used. TCRdb processed the multiplex PCR reads anew with MiXCR; each CDR3 protein has one entry. The repertoire holds more than 650,000 distinct CDR3 sequences, with approximately 14% as singletons. The sample was blood. The receptors here all came from a woman aged 18-29 years with Graves' hyperthyroidism.

This clonotype was found many times. This rearrangement joins TRBV7-8 to TRBJ1-1; no reliable D call. Per germline, CDR1 SGHVS and CDR2 FQNEAQ. The V end lost 0 bases, the J end lost 4 bases, and 6 bases lay between the germline ends. The CDR3 runs 13 residues. In DNA, the CDR3 is TGTGCCAGCAGCTTAGCACCCGGCACTGAAGCTTTCTTT. Protein: CASSLAPGTEAFF.

This clonotype was seen a few times. The chain has TRBV13 and TRBJ2-2; 9 bases align to TRBD1. The trim removed 4 bases at V and 7 bases at J, leaving 10 bases unmatched. The germline gives CDR1 PRHDT, CDR2 FYEKMQ (reference sequence). The CDR3 contains 16 residues. The CDR3 here is CASSSREQGASGELFF. In DNA form, the CDR3 reads TGTGCCAGCAGCTCCAGAGAACAGGGGGCCAGCGGGGAGCTGTTTTTT.

This clonotype was seen many times. The chain combines TRBV6-6 with TRBJ1-5; D is uncertain. There are 15 residues in the CDR3. V lost 0 bases and J lost 1, with 7 bases in between. Germline V lookup: CDR1 MNHNY, CDR2 SVGAGI (reference sequence). The CDR3 spells CASSYSGDSNQPQHF. CDR3 sequence (DNA): TGTGCCAGCAGTTACTCGGGAGACAGCAATCAGCCCCAGCATTTT.

The chain has TRBV7-2 and TRBJ2-1; 9 nucleotides line up with TRBD2. CDR1 and CDR2 from the germline V gene are SGHTA and FQGNSA. The trim removed 1 base at V and 6 bases at J, leaving 7 bases unmatched. The CDR3 extends over 16 amino acids. The CDR3 bases are TGTGCCAGCAGCTTAGTTTTTAGCGGGAGCGGCAATGAGCAGTTCTTC. It is translated as CASSLVFSGSGNEQFF.

The gene calls are TRBV3-1 and TRBJ2-1; D gene uncertain. Per the germline V gene, CDR1 is LGHDT and CDR2 is YNNKEL (reference sequence). This CDR3 is built from 16 residues. Trimming shortened V by 1 base and J by 7 bases, and 17 bases separated the two germline ends. The CDR3 region is CASSQGLTWSKNEQFF. The CDR3 DNA reads TGTGCCAGCAGCCAAGGTCTTACCTGGAGCAAGAATGAGCAGTTCTTC.

V usage is TRBV9 and J usage is TRBJ2-5; 11 nucleotides agree with TRBD2. This CDR3 spans 15 amino acids. Germline CDR1 reads SGDLS; CDR2 reads YYNGEE. The trim removed 5 bases at V and 5 bases at J, leaving 8 bases unmatched. The CDR3 region has the DNA TGTGCCAGCAGTTTATTACCTAGCGGGAGGGAGACCCAGTACTTC. This encodes CASSLLPSGRETQYF.

Many counts were recorded for this clonotype. The CDR3 reads CASSSEPHTSSRNEQFF. For the CDR3, the DNA is TGTGCCAGCAGCTCGGAGCCCCACACTAGCAGTAGGAATGAGCAGTTCTTC. The gene calls are TRBV5-8 and TRBJ2-1, with TRBD2 as a possible D gene (6 bases). Trimming pared 3 bases from V and 7 bases from J, leaving 23 bases between. Per germline, CDR1 SGHTS and CDR2 YDEGEE. The CDR3 consists of 17 residues.

For the CDR3, the DNA is TGTGCCAGCAGTCCTTGGACTAGCGGGAGGGGTTTCGATGAGCAGTTCTTC. This translates into CASSPWTSGRGFDEQFF. The chain has TRBV25-1 and TRBJ2-1, with 15 nucleotides matching TRBD2. The CDR3 has 17 residues. V trimming: 5 bases; J trimming: 8 bases; junction bases outside the gene matches: 10. Germline V gives CDR1 MGHDK, CDR2 SYGVNS.

This clonotype was seen repeatedly, ten times or more. V gene TRBV20-1 combines with J gene TRBJ2-5; 12 positions agree with TRBD2. Per germline, CDR1 DFQATT and CDR2 SNEGSKA (reference sequence). With V trimmed by 0 bases and J by 5 bases, 7 bases remained unmatched. The CDR3 contains 16 residues. The CDR3 sequence: CSARDPLAGGGETQYF. Written as DNA, the CDR3 is TGCAGTGCTAGAGATCCACTAGCGGGAGGTGGGGAGACCCAGTACTTC.

This chain joins TRBV6-2 or TRBV6-3 and TRBJ1-5, with a possible D match to TRBD1 (5 bases). V was shortened by 0 bases and J by 3 bases, with 12 bases between the two germline ends. Germline CDR1 MNHEY, CDR2 SVGEGT. The CDR3 is 16 amino acids. The CDR3 protein is CASSYSIWDPNQPQHF. The CDR3 coding sequence is TGTGCCAGCAGTTACTCGATCTGGGACCCCAATCAGCCCCAGCATTTT.

This chain uses TRBV20-1 with TRBJ2-5, with D perhaps matching TRBD1 (6 bases). Trimming took 0 bases from V and 5 from J, leaving 10 bases between them. CDR1 is DFQATT, CDR2 SNEGSKA, per germline (reference sequence). This CDR3 spans 13 amino acids. The CDR3 sequence is CSAREGGEETQYF. The DNA for the CDR3 is TGCAGTGCTAGAGAAGGGGGAGAGGAGACCCAGTACTTC.

This clonotype has a handful of counts. This rearrangement joins TRBV5-1 to TRBJ2-1; 8 bases align to TRBD2. J lost 0 bases, V lost 4 bases, and 9 bases had no gene match. Germline CDR1 SGHRS, CDR2 YFSETQ. CDR3 length: 17 residues. In DNA form, the CDR3 reads TGCGCCAGCAGCGGGATTAGCGGGGAAAGCTCCTACAATGAGCAGTTCTTC. This translates into CASSGISGESSYNEQFF.

The gene calls are TRBV3-1 and TRBJ2-1; 9 bases agree with TRBD1. The J segment lost 8 bases and the V segment lost 5 bases, leaving 22 bases of the junction unmatched. There are 19 residues in the CDR3. Germline CDR1 reads LGHDT; CDR2 reads YNNKEL (reference sequence). The CDR3, as DNA: TGTGCCAGCAGCGGCGTCTCATGGGGGACGGGACAGGGTTTCGATGAGCAGTTCTTC. Its protein product is CASSGVSWGTGQGFDEQFF.

Ten or more counts support this clonotype. The rearrangement uses TRBV20-1 and TRBJ2-5, with D unclear. V was cut by 2 bases and J by 3 bases, with 4 bases left in between. CDR1 and CDR2 (germline): DFQATT, SNEGSKA (reference sequence). The CDR3 loop spans 11 amino acids. CDR3 sequence: CSARLKETQYF. The CDR3 nucleotides read TGCAGTGCTAGACTCAAAGAGACCCAGTACTTC.

This clonotype was observed many times. The gene calls are TRBV2 and TRBJ2-1, with TRBD2 identical over 11 bases. There are 14 residues in the CDR3. Germline-derived CDR1 and CDR2 are SNHLY and FYNNEI. Trimming at V came to 7 bases and at J to 6 bases, leaving 5 bases not matched to a gene. CDR3 amino acids: CASIRLAGSNEQFF. The CDR3 DNA sequence: TGTGCCAGCATCCGACTAGCGGGAAGCAATGAGCAGTTCTTC.

The V gene is TRBV5-1, the J gene TRBJ1-2, with D tentatively TRBD1 (6 bases). V lost 3 bases and J lost 6, with 12 bases in between. Per germline, CDR1 SGHRS and CDR2 YFSETQ. The CDR3 length is 13 residues. The CDR3 protein is CASSSGQANGYTF. DNA for the CDR3: TGCGCCAGCAGCTCGGGACAAGCTAATGGCTACACCTTC.

The table lists this clonotype with a few counts. The rearrangement uses TRBV30 and TRBJ2-5, with 10 bases fitting TRBD1. J was trimmed by 3 bases and V by 3 bases; bases with no gene match: 1. CDR1 and CDR2 (germline): GTSNPN, SVGIG (reference sequence). The CDR3 extends over 13 amino acids. CDR3 loop: CAWRGQGKETQYF. CDR3 sequence (DNA): TGTGCCTGGAGGGGACAGGGGAAAGAGACCCAGTACTTC.